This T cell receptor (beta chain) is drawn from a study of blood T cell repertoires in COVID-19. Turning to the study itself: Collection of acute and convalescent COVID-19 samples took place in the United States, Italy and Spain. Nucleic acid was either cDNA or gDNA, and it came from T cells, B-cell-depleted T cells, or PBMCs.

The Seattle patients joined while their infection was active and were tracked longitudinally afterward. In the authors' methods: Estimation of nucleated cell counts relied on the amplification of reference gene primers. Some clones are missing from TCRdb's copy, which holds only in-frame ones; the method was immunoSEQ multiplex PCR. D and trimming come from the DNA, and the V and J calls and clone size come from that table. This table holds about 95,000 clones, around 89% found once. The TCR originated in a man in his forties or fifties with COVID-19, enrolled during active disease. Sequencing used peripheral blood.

This chain's CDR3 is CASSRGYEQYF. DNA for the CDR3: TGTGCCAGCAGTCGGGGTTACGAGCAGTACTTC. The chain is built from TRBV12-3 or TRBV12-4 and TRBJ2-7, with a possible D match to TRBD2 (5 bases). Deletions cut 5 bases from V and 4 bases from J, with 6 bases between. This CDR3 has 11 residues.